Given below is one T cell receptor (beta chain) in context. The data belong to a study of cytomegalovirus exposure and HLA in healthy donors. TCRdb's table, derived via immunoSEQ multiplex PCR, lists solely in-frame clones and lacks some. Of roughly 75,000 clones listed, roughly 94% are singletons. The sample consisted of PBMCs. The clonotype was recovered from a woman aged 18 to 35 in good health and CMV-seronegative.

Here the CDR3 DNA reads TGCGCCAGCAGCAGAGGGAACTATGGCTACACCTTC. Translated, it gives CASSRGNYGYTF. The chain carries TRBV5-1 and TRBJ1-2; no clear D. Germline V gene lookup returns CDR1 SGHRS and CDR2 YFSETQ. V was trimmed by 4 bases and J by 2 bases, leaving 6 bases between them. The CDR3 sequence is 12 residues long. The full variable domain, its missing parts supplied by reference TRBV5-1 and TRBJ1-2, is KAGVTQTPRYLIKTRGQQVTLSCSPISGHRSVSWYQQTPGQGLQFLFEYFSETQRNKGNFPGRFSGRQFSNSRSEMNVSTLELGDSALYLCASSRGNYGYTFGSGTRLTVV.